The 10 T cell receptor delta chains presented below share a single source sample, sequenced in a study of Vδ1+ human thymocytes. Their antigens remain unidentified. Overall study results and limits: Thymic TRG and TRD repertoires appeared highly polyclonal.

The template was reverse-transcribed extracted RNA. CDR3 amplicons came from multiplex PCR with pooled V-gene forward and constant-region reverse primers. TCRdb applied CATT to the multiplex PCR reads for clone calling. Here the sample spans about 25,000 delta-chain clones, 7.4% being singletons. The sequenced sample consisted of Vdelta1+ gamma-delta thymocytes from the thymus. Subset noted: FACS-sorted CD3+ TCRalphabeta- TCRVdelta1+ TCRVdelta2- thymocytes. The receptors shown here come from a girl under two years old who had congenital heart surgery.

This clone was recorded a few times. The rearrangement joins TRDV1 to TRDJ1; D is unresolved. Deletions cut 7 bases from V and 3 bases from J, with 15 bases between. Per the germline V gene, CDR1 is TSWWSYY and CDR2 is QGS. The CDR3 is made up of 14 amino acids. The CDR3: CALVAKVGPDKLIF. Written as DNA, the CDR3 is TGTGCTCTTGTGGCGAAGGTAGGACCCGATAAACTCATCTTT.

This sequence joins TRDV1 and TRDJ1; 10 positions agree with TRDD3. The length of the CDR3 is 21 residues. CDR1 TSWWSYY and CDR2 QGS come from the germline V gene. V dropped 4 bases and J dropped 2; count of bases not matched to a gene: 22. The CDR3, as DNA: TGTGCTCTTGGGGGCCCGACGTCGCTCCTTACTGGGGGATGCCGGACCGATAAACTCATCTTT. Protein product: CALGGPTSLLTGGCRTDKLIF.

This clone has a handful of counts. The rearrangement uses TRDV1 and TRDJ1; 11 bases align to TRDD3. Trimming cost V 2 bases and J 10 bases; bases outside gene matches: 15. The V gene's germline CDR1 is TSWWSYY and CDR2 QGS. The CDR3 is 17 residues long. In nucleotides, the CDR3 is TGTGCTCTTGGGGAAAAAGGGTCGCTGGGGGATACTTTTCCACTCATCTTT. It translates to CALGEKGSLGDTFPLIF.

This clone was detected a few times. The same CDR3 can be traced to other DNA sequences in this sample. The rearrangement joins TRDV1 to TRDJ1, with D possibly matching TRDD3 (9 bases). Germline lookup yields CDR1 TSWWSYY and CDR2 QGS. The CDR3 loop spans 23 amino acids. V lost 3 bases and J 1 base, leaving 36 bases between the germline ends. CDR3 nucleotides: TGTGCTCTTGGGGAGAACACTTCCTACGTTTTCTGGGGATACGCGCCGGGCACCGATAAACTCATCTTT. It translates to CALGENTSYVFWGYAPGTDKLIF.

This clone has more than one count but fewer than ten. V usage is TRDV1 and J usage is TRDJ1; 7 bases match TRDD3. Germline-derived CDR1 and CDR2 are TSWWSYY and QGS. This CDR3 is built from 22 residues. Trimming removed 0 bases from V and 0 bases from J; junction bases left unmatched: 22. The CDR3 bases are TGTGCTCTTGGGGAACTCGCCCGCGCGCCCTGGGGGGGAAATTCGTACACCGATAAACTCATCTTT. Translation: CALGELARAPWGGNSYTDKLIF.

On this clone: Being one base from a much bigger clone, this may be a read error. The chain carries TRDV2 and TRDJ3, with TRDD3 identical over 7 bases. The CDR3 sequence is 18 residues long. Germline-derived CDR1 and CDR2 are GEAIGNYY and EKD. V shed 5 bases and J 0 bases; nucleotides not matched to a gene: 9. The CDR3 DNA sequence: TGTGCCTGTGGCCTACTGGGGTCTTTCTCCTGGGACACCCGACAGATGTTTTTC. This sequence encodes CACGLLGSFSWDTRQMFF.

The chain joins TRDV1 to TRDJ1, with D maybe TRDD2 (6 bases). CDR3 length equals 22 residues. Germline CDR1 is TSWWSYY and CDR2 is QGS. The V gene lost 0 bases and the J gene lost 1 base, with 30 bases spanning the gap. The CDR3 DNA follows: TGTGCTCTTGGGGAACTGGGGGCTTCCTCCAGGCAGGGGCTTCATTCCACCGATAAACTCATCTTT. This encodes CALGELGASSRQGLHSTDKLIF.

The genes are TRDV1 and TRDJ3, with 11 bases identical to TRDD3. Germline V gene sequence: CDR1 TSWWSYY, CDR2 QGS. J gave up 2 bases and V 7 bases, and 16 bases lay outside the gene matches. This CDR3 has 21 amino acids. CDR3: CALESYWGIRSRPWDTRQMFF. The CDR3, as DNA: TGTGCTCTTGAAAGCTACTGGGGGATAAGGAGTAGGCCCTGGGACACCCGACAGATGTTTTTC.

This clone came up a few times. The chain recombines TRDV1 with TRDJ1; either TRDD2 or TRDD3 may supply D (5 bases each). V was clipped by 5 bases and J by 7 bases, with 32 bases between them. Germline V gives CDR1 TSWWSYY, CDR2 QGS. This CDR3 spans 19 amino acids. The DNA for the CDR3 is TGTGCTCTTGGGACAAAAGGGATCGTTCCTGCCACTGGTGGATTTAAACTCATCTTT. It codes for CALGTKGIVPATGGFKLIF.

The table lists this clone with a few counts. Because the CDR3's place on the DNA is in doubt, the DNA is left out and the CDR3 is given as listed by TCRdb. The chain links TRAV29/DV5 to TRDJ1; the table's D call TRDD3 went unverified against the DNA. Germline CDR1 is NSMFDY and CDR2 is ISSIKDK. The CDR3 is 21 residues long, ends included. CDR3 amino acids: CSVLLCSKRRAWGMHTDKLIF.